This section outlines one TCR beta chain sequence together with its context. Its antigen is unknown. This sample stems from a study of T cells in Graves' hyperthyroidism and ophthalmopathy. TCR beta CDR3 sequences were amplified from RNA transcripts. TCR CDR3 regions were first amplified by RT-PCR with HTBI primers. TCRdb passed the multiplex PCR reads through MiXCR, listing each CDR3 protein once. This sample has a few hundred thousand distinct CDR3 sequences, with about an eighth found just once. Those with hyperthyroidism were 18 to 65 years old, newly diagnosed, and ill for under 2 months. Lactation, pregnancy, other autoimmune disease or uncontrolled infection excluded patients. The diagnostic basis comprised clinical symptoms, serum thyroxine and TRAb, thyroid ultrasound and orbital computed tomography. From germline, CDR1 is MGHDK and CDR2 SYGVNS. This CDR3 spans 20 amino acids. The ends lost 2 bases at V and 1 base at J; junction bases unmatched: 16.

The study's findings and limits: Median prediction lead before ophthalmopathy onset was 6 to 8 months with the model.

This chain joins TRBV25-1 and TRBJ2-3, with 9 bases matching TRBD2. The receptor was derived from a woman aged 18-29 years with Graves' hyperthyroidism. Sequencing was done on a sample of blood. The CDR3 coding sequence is TGTGCCAGCAGTGAAACCCATAGACTAGCGGAAAATACCGGCACAGATACGCAGTATTTT. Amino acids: CASSETHRLAENTGTDTQYF.